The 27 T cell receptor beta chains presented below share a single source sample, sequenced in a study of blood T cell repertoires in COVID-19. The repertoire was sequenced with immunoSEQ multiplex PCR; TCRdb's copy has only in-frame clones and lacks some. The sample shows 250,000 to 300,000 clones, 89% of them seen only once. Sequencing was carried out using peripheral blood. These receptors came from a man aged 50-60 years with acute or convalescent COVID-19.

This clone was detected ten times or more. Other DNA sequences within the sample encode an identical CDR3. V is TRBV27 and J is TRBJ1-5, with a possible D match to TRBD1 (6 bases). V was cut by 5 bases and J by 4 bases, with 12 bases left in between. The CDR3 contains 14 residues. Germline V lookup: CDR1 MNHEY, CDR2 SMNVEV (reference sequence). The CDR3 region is CASSQDSPNQPQHF. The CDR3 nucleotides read TGTGCCAGCAGTCAGGACAGCCCTAATCAGCCCCAGCATTTT.

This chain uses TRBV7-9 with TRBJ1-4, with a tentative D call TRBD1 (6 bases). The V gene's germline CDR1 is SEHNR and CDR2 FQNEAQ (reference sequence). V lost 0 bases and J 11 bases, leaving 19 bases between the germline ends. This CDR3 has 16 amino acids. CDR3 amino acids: CASSLAGGTGRSKLFF. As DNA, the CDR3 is TGTGCCAGCAGCTTAGCAGGGGGTACAGGGCGGAGTAAACTGTTTTTT.

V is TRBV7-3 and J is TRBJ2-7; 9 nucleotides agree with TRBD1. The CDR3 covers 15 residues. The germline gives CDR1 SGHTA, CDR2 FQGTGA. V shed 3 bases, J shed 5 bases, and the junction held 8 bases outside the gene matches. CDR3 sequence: CASSLGDRDVNEQYF. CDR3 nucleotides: TGTGCCAGCAGCTTGGGGGACAGGGACGTCAACGAGCAGTACTTC.

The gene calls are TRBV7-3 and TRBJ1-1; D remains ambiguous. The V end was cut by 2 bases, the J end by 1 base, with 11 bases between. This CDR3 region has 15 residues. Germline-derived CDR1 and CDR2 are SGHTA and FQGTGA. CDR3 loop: CASSLSRTGNTEAFF. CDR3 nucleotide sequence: TGTGCCAGCAGCTTATCCCGCACGGGGAACACTGAAGCTTTCTTT.

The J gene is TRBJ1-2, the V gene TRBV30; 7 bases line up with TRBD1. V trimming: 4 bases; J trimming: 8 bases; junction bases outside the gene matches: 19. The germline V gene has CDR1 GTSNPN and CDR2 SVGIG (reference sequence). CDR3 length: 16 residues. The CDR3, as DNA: TGTGCCTGGATGGCGCCCGAGACAGGGATGACCTGGGGCTACACCTTC. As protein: CAWMAPETGMTWGYTF.

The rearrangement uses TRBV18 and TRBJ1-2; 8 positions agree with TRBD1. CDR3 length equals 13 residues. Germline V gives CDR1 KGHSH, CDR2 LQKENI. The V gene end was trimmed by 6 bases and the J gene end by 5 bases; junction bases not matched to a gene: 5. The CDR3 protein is CASSEDRVYGYTF. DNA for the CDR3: TGTGCCAGCTCCGAGGACAGGGTGTATGGCTACACCTTC.

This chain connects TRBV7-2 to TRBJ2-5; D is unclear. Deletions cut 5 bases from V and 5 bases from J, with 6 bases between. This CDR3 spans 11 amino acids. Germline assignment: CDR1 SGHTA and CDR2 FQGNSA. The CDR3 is CASSTRETQYF. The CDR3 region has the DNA TGTGCCAGCAGCACGCGGGAGACCCAGTACTTC. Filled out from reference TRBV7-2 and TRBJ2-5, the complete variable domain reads GAGVSQSPSNKVTEKGKDVELRCDPISGHTALYWYRQSLGQGLEFLIYFQGNSAPDKSGLPSDRFSAERTGGSVSTLTIQRTQQEDSAVYLCASSTRETQYFGPGTRLLVL.

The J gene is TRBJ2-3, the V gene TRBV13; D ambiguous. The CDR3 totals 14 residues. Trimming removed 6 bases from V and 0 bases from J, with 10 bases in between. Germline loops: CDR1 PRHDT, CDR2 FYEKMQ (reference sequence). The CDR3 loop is CASSSHGSTDTQYF. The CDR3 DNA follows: TGTGCCAGCAGTTCCCACGGGAGCACAGATACGCAGTATTTT.

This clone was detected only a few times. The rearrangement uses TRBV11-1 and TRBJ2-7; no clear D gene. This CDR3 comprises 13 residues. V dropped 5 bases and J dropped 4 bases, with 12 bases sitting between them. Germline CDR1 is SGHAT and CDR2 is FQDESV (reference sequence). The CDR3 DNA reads TGTGCCAGCAGCACGCAACGGTCTTACGAGCAGTACTTC. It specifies CASSTQRSYEQYF.

CDR3 sequence (DNA): TGTGCCAGCAGCTTAGTGCGGGGAACCAATTCACCCCTCCACTTT. Residues: CASSLVRGTNSPLHF. V is TRBV13 and J is TRBJ1-6; D gene uncertain. V gave up 1 base and J gave up 7 bases, with 11 bases separating them. Germline CDR1 and CDR2: PRHDT and FYEKMQ (reference sequence). The CDR3 consists of 15 residues.

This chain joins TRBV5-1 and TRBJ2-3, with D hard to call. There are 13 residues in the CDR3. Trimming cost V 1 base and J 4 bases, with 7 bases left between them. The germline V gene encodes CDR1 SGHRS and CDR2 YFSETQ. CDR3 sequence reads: CASSLPGSDTQYF. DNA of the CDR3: TGCGCCAGCAGCTTGCCAGGTTCAGATACGCAGTATTTT.

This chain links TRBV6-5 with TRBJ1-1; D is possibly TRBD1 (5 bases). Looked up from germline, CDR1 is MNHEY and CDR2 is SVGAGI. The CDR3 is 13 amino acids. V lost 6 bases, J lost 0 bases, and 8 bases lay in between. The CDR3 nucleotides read TGTGCCAGCAGAATGACAGTGAACACTGAAGCTTTCTTT. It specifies CASRMTVNTEAFF.

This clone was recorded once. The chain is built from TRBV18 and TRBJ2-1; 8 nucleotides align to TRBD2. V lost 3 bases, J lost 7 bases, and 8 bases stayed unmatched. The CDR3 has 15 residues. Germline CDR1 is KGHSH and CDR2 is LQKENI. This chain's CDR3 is CASSPPRGGWNEQFF. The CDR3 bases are TGTGCCAGCTCACCCCCACGGGGGGGGTGGAATGAGCAGTTCTTC.

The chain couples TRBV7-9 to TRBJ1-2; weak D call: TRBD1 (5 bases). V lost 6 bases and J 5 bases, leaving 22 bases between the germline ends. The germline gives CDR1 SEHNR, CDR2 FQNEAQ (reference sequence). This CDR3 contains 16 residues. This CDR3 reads CASSWGGDTLIYGYTF. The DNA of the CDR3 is TGTGCCAGCAGTTGGGGGGGTGACACCTTAATTTATGGCTACACCTTC. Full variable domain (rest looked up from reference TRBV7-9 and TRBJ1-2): DTGVSQNPRHKITKRGQNVTFRCDPISEHNRLYWYRQTLGQGPEFLTYFQNEAQLEKSRLLSDRFSAERPKGSFSTLEIQRTEQGDSAMYLCASSWGGDTLIYGYTFGSGTRLTVV.

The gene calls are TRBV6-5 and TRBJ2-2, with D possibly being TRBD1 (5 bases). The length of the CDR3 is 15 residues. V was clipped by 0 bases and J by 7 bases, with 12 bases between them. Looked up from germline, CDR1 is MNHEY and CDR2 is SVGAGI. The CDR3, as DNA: TGTGCCAGCAGTTACTCGACAGCTAGGGGCGGGGAGCTGTTTTTT. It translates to CASSYSTARGGELFF.

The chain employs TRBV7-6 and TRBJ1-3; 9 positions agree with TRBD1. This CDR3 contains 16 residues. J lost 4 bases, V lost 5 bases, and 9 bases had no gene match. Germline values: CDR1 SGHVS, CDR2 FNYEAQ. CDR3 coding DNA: TGTGCCAGCAGCCGGGGGGACAGGGTTGCGGGAAACACCATATATTTT. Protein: CASSRGDRVAGNTIYF.

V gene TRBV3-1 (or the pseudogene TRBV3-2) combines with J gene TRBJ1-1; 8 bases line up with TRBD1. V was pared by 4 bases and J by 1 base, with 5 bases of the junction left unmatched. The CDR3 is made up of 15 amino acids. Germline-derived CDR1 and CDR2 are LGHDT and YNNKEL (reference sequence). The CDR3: CASSLPGTGNTEAFF. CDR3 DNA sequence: TGTGCCAGCAGCCTACCGGGGACAGGGAACACTGAAGCTTTCTTT.

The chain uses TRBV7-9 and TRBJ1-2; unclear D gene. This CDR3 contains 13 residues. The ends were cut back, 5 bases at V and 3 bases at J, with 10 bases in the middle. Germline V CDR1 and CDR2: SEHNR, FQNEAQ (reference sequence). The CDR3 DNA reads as TGTGCCAGCAGCCCGGTAATCGACTATGGCTACACCTTC. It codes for CASSPVIDYGYTF.

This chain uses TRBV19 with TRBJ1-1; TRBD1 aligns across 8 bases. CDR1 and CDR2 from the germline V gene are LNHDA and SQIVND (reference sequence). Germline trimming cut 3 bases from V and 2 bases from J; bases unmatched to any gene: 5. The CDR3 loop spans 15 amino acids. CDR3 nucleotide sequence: TGTGCCAGTAGTATCGCCGGGACAGGAAACACTGAAGCTTTCTTT. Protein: CASSIAGTGNTEAFF.

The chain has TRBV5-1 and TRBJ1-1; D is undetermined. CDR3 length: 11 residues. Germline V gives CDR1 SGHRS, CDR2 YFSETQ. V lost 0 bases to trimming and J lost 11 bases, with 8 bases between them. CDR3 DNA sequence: TGCGCCAGCAGCTTGGGGGAGAGCGCTTTCTTT. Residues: CASSLGESAFF.

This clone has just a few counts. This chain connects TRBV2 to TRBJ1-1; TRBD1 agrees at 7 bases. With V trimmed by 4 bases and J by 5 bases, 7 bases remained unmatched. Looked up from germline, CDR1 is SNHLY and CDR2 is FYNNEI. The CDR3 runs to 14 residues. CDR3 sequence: CASSVQQGLTEAFF. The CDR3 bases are TGTGCCAGCAGTGTACAACAGGGGTTGACTGAAGCTTTCTTT.

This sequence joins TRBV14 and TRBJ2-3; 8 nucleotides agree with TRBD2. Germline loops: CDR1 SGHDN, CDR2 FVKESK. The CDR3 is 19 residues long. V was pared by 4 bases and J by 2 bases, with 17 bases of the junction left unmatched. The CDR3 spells CASSPGFRLAGRSTDTQYF. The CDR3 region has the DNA TGTGCCAGCAGCCCTGGATTTAGGCTAGCGGGCCGATCCACAGATACGCAGTATTTT.

CDR3 amino acids: CASSSGTGGRGQPQHF. For the CDR3, the DNA is TGTGCCAGCAGCTCCGGGACAGGGGGCCGTGGGCAGCCCCAGCATTTT. This rearrangement joins TRBV5-5 to TRBJ1-5; 12 bases agree with TRBD1. CDR3 length: 16 residues. V was pared by 3 bases and J by 7 bases, with 8 bases of the junction left unmatched. The germline V gene encodes CDR1 SGHKS and CDR2 YYEKEE (reference sequence).

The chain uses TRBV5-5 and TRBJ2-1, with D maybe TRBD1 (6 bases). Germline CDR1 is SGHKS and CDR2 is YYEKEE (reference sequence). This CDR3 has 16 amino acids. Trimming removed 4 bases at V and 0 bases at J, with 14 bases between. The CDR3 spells CASSDDRRSSYNEQFF. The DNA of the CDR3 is TGTGCCAGCAGCGATGACAGGAGGAGCTCCTACAATGAGCAGTTCTTC.

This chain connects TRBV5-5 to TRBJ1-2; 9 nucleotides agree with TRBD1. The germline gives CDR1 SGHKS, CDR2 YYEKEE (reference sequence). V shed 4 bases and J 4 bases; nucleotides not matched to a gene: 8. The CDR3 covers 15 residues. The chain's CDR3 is CASSGGQGPGYGYTF. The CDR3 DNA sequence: TGTGCCAGCAGCGGGGGACAGGGACCCGGCTATGGCTACACCTTC. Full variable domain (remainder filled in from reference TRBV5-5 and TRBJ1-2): DAGVTQSPTHLIKTRGQQVTLRCSPISGHKSVSWYQQVLGQGPQFIFQYYEKEERGRGNFPDRFSARQFPNYSSELNVNALLLGDSALYLCASSGGQGPGYGYTFGSGTRLTVV.

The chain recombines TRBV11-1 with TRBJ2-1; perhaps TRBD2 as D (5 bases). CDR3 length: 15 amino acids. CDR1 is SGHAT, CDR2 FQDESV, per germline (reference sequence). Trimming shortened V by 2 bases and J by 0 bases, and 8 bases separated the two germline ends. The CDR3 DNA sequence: TGTGCCAGCAGCTTACGTCGGGGCTCCTACAATGAGCAGTTCTTC. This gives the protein CASSLRRGSYNEQFF. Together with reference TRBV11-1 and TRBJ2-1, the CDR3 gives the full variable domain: EAEVAQSPRYKITEKSQAVAFWCDPISGHATLYWYRQILGQGPELLVQFQDESVVDDSQLPKDRFSAERLKGVDSTLKIQPAELGDSAMYLCASSLRRGSYNEQFFGPGTRLTVL.

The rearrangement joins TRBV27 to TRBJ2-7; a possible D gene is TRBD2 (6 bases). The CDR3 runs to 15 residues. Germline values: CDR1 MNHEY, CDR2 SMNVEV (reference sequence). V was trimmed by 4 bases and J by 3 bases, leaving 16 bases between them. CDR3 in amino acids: CASSSRDGTYYEQYF. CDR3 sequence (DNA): TGTGCCAGCAGTTCCAGGGACGGGACTTACTACGAGCAGTACTTC.